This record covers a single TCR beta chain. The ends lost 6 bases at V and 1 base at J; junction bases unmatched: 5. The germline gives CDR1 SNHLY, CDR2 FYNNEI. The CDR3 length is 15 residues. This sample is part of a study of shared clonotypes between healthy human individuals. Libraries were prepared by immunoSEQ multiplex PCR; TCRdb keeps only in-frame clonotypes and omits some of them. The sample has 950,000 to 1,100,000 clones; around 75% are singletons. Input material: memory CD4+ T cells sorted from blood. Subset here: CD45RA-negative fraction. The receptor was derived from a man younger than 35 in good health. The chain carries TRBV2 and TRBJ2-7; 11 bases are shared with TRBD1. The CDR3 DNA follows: TGTGCCAGCAGCGGGGACAGGGGGTCTTCCTACGAGCAGTACTTC. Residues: CASSGDRGSSYEQYF.